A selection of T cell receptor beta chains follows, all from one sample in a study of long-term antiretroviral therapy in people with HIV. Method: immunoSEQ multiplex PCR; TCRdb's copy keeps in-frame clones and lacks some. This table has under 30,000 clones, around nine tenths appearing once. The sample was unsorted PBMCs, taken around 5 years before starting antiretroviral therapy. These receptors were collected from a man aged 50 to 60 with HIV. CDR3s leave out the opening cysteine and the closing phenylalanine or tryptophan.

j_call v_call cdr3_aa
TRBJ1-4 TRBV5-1 ASSLGTGGREKLF
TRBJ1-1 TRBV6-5 ASSTTGTTEAF
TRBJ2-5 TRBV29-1 SVTGTNAGTQY
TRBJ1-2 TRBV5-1 ASSSIRGNYGYT
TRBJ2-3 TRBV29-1 SVVGGISADTQY
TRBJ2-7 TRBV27 ASSLEGFVPSYEQY
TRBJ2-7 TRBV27 ASRGSSSYEQY
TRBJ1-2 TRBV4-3 ASSQEDRRYGYT
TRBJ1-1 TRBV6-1 ASSEGHPGAAF
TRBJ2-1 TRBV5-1 ASSLVSGQGANEQF
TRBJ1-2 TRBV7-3 ASSQGGQGVNYGYT
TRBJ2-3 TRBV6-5 ASSSEGGTDTQY
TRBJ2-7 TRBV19 ASSIAPLGRYEQY
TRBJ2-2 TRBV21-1 ASSELRGHPGELF
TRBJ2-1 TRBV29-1 SVLGDAYNEQF
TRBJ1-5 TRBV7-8 ASSSLGASHLYQPQH
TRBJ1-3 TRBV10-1 ASSDRTSGNTIY
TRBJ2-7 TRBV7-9 ASSFRLGPYEQY
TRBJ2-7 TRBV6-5 ASRPDRGRIYEQY
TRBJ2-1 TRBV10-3 AISPNPGQGAYNEQF
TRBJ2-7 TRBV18 ASSFGPMRTPEEQY
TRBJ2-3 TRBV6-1 ASSTGQVTDTQY
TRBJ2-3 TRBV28 ASRLPRAGTLTDTQY
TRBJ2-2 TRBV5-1 ASSLQANTGELF
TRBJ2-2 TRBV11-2 ASSFGTGIGELF
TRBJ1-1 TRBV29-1 SVWGTGDEAF
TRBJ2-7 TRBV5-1 ASSAGTDGLEQY
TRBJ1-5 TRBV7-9 ASSSGGFYSNQPQH
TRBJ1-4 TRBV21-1 ASSKRGQINEKLF
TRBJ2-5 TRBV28 ASRRGQETQY
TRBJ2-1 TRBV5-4 ASSLVAGGFYNEQF
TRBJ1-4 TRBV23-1 ASSQVGEATNEKLF
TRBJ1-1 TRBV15 ATSRDAGVGTEAF
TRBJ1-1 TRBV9 ASSVARNTEAF
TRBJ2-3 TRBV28 ATGPGYTDTQY
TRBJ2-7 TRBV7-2 ASSLIAGLTYEQY
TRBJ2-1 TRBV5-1 ASSRSSYNEQF
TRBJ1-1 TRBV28 ASTGGWANTEAF
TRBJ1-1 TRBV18 ASSPPRAENTEAF
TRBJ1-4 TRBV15 ATSRDRAATNEKLF
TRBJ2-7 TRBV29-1 SVGDYEQY
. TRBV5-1 ASSLSGPGYEQY
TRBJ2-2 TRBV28 ASSPHWVGELF
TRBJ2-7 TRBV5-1 ASSWADGREQY
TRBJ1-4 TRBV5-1 ASSLGLINEKLF
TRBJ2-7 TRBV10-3 AIRGAGGAREQY
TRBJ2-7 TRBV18 ASSPRDIYYEQY
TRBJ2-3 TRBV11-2 ASSFSGFDTQY
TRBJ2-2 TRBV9 ASSAPGQDFTGELF
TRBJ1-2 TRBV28 ASRFVSVYGYT
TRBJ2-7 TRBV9 ASSVAPGSSYEQY
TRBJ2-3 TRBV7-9 ASSSGLAGVSDTQY
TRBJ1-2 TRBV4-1 ASSQEYRDYGYT
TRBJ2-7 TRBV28 ASSLEEQY
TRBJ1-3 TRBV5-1 ASSLAGDFGNTIY
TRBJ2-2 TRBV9 ASSVVTGELF
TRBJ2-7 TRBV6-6 ASRGLEAGEQY
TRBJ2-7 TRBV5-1 ASSFWTSSTYEQY
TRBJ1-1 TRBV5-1 ASSLGVGSMNTEAF